The rows below give T cell receptor beta chains drawn from one sample of a study of cytomegalovirus exposure and HLA in healthy donors. Sequenced by immunoSEQ multiplex PCR; TCRdb stores in-frame clones only, minus some. The data hold 100,000 or so clones, with around four fifths observed a single time. The sequencing input was PBMCs. Receptor source: a woman aged 40 to 50 in good health and CMV-seropositive. CDR3s include the opening cysteine and the closing phenylalanine or tryptophan. The order of the fields is V gene, clone size, J gene, D gene, CDR3 DNA, CDR3 protein. A D gene is named only where the DNA matches it firmly. The size of a clone is reported for some rows only, either as once, few or many, or as a class for expanded clones.

v_call: TRBV15
clone_size: -
j_call: TRBJ2-7
d_call: TRBD1
cdr3_nt: TGTGCCACCAGCAGACCCAGGGGGCAGCAGTACTTC
cdr3_aa: CATSRPRGQQYF

v_call: TRBV19
clone_size: few
j_call: TRBJ1-2
d_call: TRBD1
cdr3_nt: TGTGCCAGTAGTACAGAGGGACAGTATGGCTACACCTTC
cdr3_aa: CASSTEGQYGYTF

v_call: TRBV7-6
clone_size: -
j_call: TRBJ2-1
d_call: TRBD2
cdr3_nt: TGTGCCAGCAGCTATATAGCGGGCTCCTACAATGAGCAGTTCTTC
cdr3_aa: CASSYIAGSYNEQFF

v_call: TRBV4-3
clone_size: -
j_call: TRBJ2-7
d_call: -
cdr3_nt: TGCGCCAGCAGCCAAGAGTTACCTACGCAGCAGTACTTC
cdr3_aa: CASSQELPTQQYF

v_call: TRBV6-5
clone_size: -
j_call: TRBJ2-1
d_call: -
cdr3_nt: TGTGCCAGCAGTTATTTTGGTCGAAACCAGGGGCAGTTCTTC
cdr3_aa: CASSYFGRNQGQFF

v_call: TRBV5-1
clone_size: -
j_call: TRBJ1-2
d_call: -
cdr3_nt: TGCGCCAGCAGCTTGGCTCTCGGGGCTAACTATGGCTACACCTTC
cdr3_aa: CASSLALGANYGYTF

v_call: TRBV4-2
clone_size: -
j_call: TRBJ2-1
d_call: TRBD2
cdr3_nt: TGTGCCAGCAGCTCGAGTAGCGGGGGGGGTAATGAGCAGTTCTTC
cdr3_aa: CASSSSSGGGNEQFF

v_call: TRBV6-1
clone_size: once
j_call: TRBJ2-1
d_call: TRBD2
cdr3_nt: TGTGCCAGCAGTGAAAGCCCCCGGGGACTAGCGGGAGGGGGGGGCAATGAGCAGTTCTTC
cdr3_aa: CASSESPRGLAGGGGNEQFF

v_call: TRBV28
clone_size: -
j_call: TRBJ1-2
d_call: -
cdr3_nt: TGTGCCAGCAGATCGGGACAAGGGCGTGGTGGCTACACCTTC
cdr3_aa: CASRSGQGRGGYTF

v_call: TRBV11-2
clone_size: once
j_call: TRBJ1-3
d_call: TRBD1
cdr3_nt: TGTGCCAGCAGCCTGGGACAGGCCTACTCTGGAAACACCATATATTTT
cdr3_aa: CASSLGQAYSGNTIYF

v_call: TRBV7-8
clone_size: -
j_call: TRBJ2-5
d_call: -
cdr3_nt: TGTGCCAGCAGCTCTCTCCGGGACAACCAAGAGACCCAGTACTTC
cdr3_aa: CASSSLRDNQETQYF

v_call: TRBV27
clone_size: -
j_call: TRBJ1-5
d_call: TRBD1
cdr3_nt: TGTGCCAGCAGTTTATCCGGACAGGGCGGGCTTCAGCCCCAGCATTTT
cdr3_aa: CASSLSGQGGLQPQHF

v_call: TRBV28
clone_size: -
j_call: TRBJ2-7
d_call: TRBD1
cdr3_nt: TGTGCCAGCAGTTTTGTCGGGACAGTGTCCTACGAGCAGTACTTC
cdr3_aa: CASSFVGTVSYEQYF

v_call: TRBV7-3
clone_size: -
j_call: TRBJ2-7
d_call: TRBD2
cdr3_nt: TGTGCCAGCAGCTTAGGGGGGGGGACCACCTACGAGCAGTACTTC
cdr3_aa: CASSLGGGTTYEQYF

v_call: TRBV11-2
clone_size: -
j_call: TRBJ2-1
d_call: TRBD2
cdr3_nt: TGTGCCAGCAGCTTGACTAGCGGGATACAATTCAATGAGCAGTTCTTC
cdr3_aa: CASSLTSGIQFNEQFF

v_call: TRBV2
clone_size: -
j_call: TRBJ2-7
d_call: TRBD1
cdr3_nt: TGTGCCAGCAGCGGAACAGGGGAACGGGCCTACGAGCAGTACTTC
cdr3_aa: CASSGTGERAYEQYF

v_call: TRBV7-8
clone_size: -
j_call: TRBJ1-2
d_call: -
cdr3_nt: TGTGCCAGCAGCTCCCGGACAGAAACAACGACCTATGGCTACACCTTC
cdr3_aa: CASSSRTETTTYGYTF

v_call: TRBV5-1
clone_size: -
j_call: TRBJ1-2
d_call: TRBD1
cdr3_nt: TGCGCCAGCAGCACGGGGACAGGTGGAGGCTACACCTTC
cdr3_aa: CASSTGTGGGYTF

v_call: TRBV11-1
clone_size: -
j_call: TRBJ1-1
d_call: -
cdr3_nt: TGTGCCAGCAGCTACCCGGGAGGGGGTGAAAGAGCTTTCTTT
cdr3_aa: CASSYPGGGERAFF

v_call: TRBV28
clone_size: -
j_call: TRBJ1-6
d_call: -
cdr3_nt: TGTGCCAGCAGAGAAGCGAGCTCCTATAATTCACCCCTCCACTTT
cdr3_aa: CASREASSYNSPLHF

v_call: TRBV28
clone_size: -
j_call: TRBJ1-5
d_call: TRBD1
cdr3_nt: TGTGCCAGCGGGACAGGGGGAGCCAATCAGCCCCAGCATTTT
cdr3_aa: CASGTGGANQPQHF

v_call: TRBV6-5
clone_size: -
j_call: TRBJ2-1
d_call: -
cdr3_nt: TGTGCCAGCAGTTACGGAGCTGAGCAGTTCTTC
cdr3_aa: CASSYGAEQFF

v_call: TRBV6-4
clone_size: -
j_call: TRBJ2-2
d_call: TRBD1
cdr3_nt: TGTGCCAGCAGTGACTCGTCAGGGGGCGATGGCACCGGGGAGCTGTTTTTT
cdr3_aa: CASSDSSGGDGTGELFF

v_call: TRBV19
clone_size: few
j_call: TRBJ1-5
d_call: TRBD1
cdr3_nt: TGTGCCAGTAGTAGGCGGACAGGGGATGATCAGCCCCAGCATTTT
cdr3_aa: CASSRRTGDDQPQHF